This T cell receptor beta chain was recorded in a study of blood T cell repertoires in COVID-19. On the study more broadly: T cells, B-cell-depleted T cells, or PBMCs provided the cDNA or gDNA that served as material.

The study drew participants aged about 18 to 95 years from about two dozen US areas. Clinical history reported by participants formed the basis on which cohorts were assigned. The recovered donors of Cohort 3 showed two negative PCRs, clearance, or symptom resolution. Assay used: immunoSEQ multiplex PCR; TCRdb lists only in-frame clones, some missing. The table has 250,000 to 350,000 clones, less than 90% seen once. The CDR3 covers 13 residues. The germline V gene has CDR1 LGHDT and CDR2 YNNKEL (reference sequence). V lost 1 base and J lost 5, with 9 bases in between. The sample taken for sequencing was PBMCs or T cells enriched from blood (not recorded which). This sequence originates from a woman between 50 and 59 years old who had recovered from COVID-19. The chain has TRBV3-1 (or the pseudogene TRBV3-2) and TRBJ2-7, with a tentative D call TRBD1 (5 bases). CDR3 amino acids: CASSQGSGNEQYF. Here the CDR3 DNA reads TGTGCCAGCAGCCAAGGTTCAGGGAACGAGCAGTACTTC.